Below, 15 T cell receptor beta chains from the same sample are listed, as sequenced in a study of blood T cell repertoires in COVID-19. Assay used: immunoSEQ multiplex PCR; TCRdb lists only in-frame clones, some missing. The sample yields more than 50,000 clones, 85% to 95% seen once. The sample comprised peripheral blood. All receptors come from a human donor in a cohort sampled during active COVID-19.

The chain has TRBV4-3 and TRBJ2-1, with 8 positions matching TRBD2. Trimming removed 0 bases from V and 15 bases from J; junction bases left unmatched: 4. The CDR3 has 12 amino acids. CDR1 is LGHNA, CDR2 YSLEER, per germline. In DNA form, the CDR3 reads TGCGCCAGCAGCCAAGACGGGGGGGTTACGTTCTTC. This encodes CASSQDGGVTFF.

The CDR3 DNA sequence: TGTGCCAGCAGTTATGACAAATACTACGAGCAGTACGTC. Translated, it gives CASSYDKYYEQYV. This chain joins TRBV6-6 and TRBJ2-7; D not certain. This CDR3 contains 13 residues. CDR1 MNHNY and CDR2 SVGAGI come from the germline V gene (reference sequence). Trimming took off 3 bases at V and 3 bases at J, with 9 bases between the two ends.

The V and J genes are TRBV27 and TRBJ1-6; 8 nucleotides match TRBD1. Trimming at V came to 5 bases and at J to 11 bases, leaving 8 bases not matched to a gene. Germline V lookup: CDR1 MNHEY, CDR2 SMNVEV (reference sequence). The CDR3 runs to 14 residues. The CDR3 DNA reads TGTGCCAGCAGTCCCCCAGGGGGCAGGACACCCCTCCACTTT. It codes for CASSPPGGRTPLHF.

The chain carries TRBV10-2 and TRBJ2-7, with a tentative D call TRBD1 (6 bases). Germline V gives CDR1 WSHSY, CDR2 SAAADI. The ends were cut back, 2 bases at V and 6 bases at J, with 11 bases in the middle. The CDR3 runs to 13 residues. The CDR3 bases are TGCGCCAGCAGTGAGCAGGGGCTAAGCGAGCAGTACTTC. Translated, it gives CASSEQGLSEQYF.

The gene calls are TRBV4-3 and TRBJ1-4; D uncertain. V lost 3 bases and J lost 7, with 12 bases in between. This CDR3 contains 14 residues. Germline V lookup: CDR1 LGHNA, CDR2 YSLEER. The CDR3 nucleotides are TGCGCCAGCAGCCAGTTCGGTACGAGTGAAAAACTGTTTTTT. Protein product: CASSQFGTSEKLFF.

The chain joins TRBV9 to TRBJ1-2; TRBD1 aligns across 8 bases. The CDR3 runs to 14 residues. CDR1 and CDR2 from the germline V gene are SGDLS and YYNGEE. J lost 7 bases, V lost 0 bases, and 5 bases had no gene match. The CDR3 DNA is TGTGCCAGCAGCGTAGGGGGGACAGGACCTGGCTACACCTTC. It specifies CASSVGGTGPGYTF.

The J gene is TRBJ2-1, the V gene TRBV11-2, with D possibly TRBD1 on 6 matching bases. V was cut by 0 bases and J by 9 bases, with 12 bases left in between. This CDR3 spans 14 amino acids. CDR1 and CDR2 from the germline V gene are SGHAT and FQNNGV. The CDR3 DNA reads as TGTGCCAGCAGCTTAGAGGGGACATCCAGTGAGCAGTTCTTC. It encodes CASSLEGTSSEQFF.

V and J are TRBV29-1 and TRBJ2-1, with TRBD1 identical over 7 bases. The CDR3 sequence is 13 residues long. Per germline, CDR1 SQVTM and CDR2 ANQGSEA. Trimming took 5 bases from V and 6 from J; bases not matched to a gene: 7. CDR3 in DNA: TGCAGCGTTATAGTCCCAGGGGGCAATGAGCAGTTCTTC. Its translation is CSVIVPGGNEQFF.

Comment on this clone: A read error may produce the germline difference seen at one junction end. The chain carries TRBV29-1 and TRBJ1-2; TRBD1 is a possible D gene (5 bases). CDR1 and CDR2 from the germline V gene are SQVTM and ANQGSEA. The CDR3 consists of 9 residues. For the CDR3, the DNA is TGTGCGGGGGAAGATGGCTACACCTTC. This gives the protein CAGEDGYTF.

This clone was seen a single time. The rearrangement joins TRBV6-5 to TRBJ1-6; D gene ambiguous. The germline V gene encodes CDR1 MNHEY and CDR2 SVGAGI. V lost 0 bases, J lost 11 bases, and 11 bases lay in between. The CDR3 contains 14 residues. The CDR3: CASSYSMFGAPLHF. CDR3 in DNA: TGTGCCAGCAGTTACTCGATGTTCGGGGCACCCCTCCACTTT.

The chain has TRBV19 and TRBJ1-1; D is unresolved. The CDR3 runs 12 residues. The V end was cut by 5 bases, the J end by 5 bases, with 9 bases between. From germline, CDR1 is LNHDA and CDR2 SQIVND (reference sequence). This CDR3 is CASSYGGTEAFF. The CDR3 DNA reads TGTGCCAGTAGTTATGGCGGAACTGAAGCTTTCTTT.

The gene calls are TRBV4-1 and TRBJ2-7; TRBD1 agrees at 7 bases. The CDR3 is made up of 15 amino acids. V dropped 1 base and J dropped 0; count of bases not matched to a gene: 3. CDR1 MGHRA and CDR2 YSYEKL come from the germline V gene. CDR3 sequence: CASSQGGQLSYEQYF. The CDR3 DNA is TGCGCCAGCAGCCAAGGGGGACAGCTCTCCTACGAGCAGTACTTC.

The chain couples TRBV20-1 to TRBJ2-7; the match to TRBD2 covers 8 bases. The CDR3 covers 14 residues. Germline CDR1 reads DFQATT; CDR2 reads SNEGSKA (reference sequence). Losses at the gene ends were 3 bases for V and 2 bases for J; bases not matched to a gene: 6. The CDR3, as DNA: TGCAGTGCTAGTTCCGGGGGGGCCCCCTACGAGCAGTACGTC. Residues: CSASSGGAPYEQYV.

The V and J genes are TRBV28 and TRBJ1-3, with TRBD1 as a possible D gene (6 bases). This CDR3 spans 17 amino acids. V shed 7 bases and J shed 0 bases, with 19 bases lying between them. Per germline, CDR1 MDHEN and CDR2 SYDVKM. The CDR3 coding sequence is TGTGCCAGCAATAGAGGGGGGGGCCTCATCTCTGGAAACACCATATATTTT. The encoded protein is CASNRGGGLISGNTIYF.

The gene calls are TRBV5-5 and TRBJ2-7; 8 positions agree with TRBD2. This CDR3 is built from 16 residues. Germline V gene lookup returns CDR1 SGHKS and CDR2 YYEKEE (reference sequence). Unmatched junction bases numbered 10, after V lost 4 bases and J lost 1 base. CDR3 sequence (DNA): TGTGCCAGCAGCCCTCTACCGGGACTAGTTTCCTACGAGCAGTACGTC. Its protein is CASSPLPGLVSYEQYV.